The 10 T cell receptor beta chains below come from one sample, sequenced in a study of cytomegalovirus exposure and HLA in healthy donors. Sequencing was performed with immunoSEQ multiplex PCR; in TCRdb, only in-frame clones are kept and a portion is missing. Of 200,000 to 250,000 clones listed, around four fifths are singletons. Sequenced material: PBMCs. The receptors derive from a woman under 30 in good health and CMV-seronegative.

V usage is TRBV6-1 and J usage is TRBJ2-7; D is ambiguous. CDR1 and CDR2 (germline): MNHNS, SASEGT. V was pared by 1 base and J by 1 base, with 8 bases between. The CDR3 sequence is 14 residues long. In DNA, the CDR3 is TGTGCCAGCAGTGAAGGCTTCCTGTCCTACGAGCAGTACTTC. Its translation: CASSEGFLSYEQYF.

The rearrangement uses TRBV5-1 and TRBJ2-7; tentative D call: TRBD1 (5 bases). The V gene lost 1 base and the J gene lost 2 bases, with 10 bases spanning the gap. The CDR3 spans 14 residues. CDR1 and CDR2 from the germline V gene are SGHRS and YFSETQ. In DNA form, the CDR3 reads TGCGCCAGCAGCTTGCGGGCGACAGCCTACGAGCAGTACTTC. Its protein is CASSLRATAYEQYF.

The V and J genes are TRBV28 and TRBJ1-5; D is possibly TRBD1 (6 bases). The ends were cut back, 2 bases at V and 0 bases at J, with 8 bases in the middle. The CDR3 extends over 15 amino acids. Germline V gives CDR1 MDHEN, CDR2 SYDVKM. The CDR3 region has the DNA TGTGCCAGCAGTTTACGAGGGGGTAGCAATCAGCCCCAGCATTTT. It is translated as CASSLRGGSNQPQHF.

This chain joins TRBV18 and TRBJ2-7, with a weak D call TRBD2 (5 bases). Trimming took 3 bases from V and 2 from J, leaving 11 bases between them. CDR1 and CDR2 (germline): KGHSH, LQKENI. This CDR3 comprises 14 residues. CDR3 region: CASSPGGLPYEQYF. CDR3 DNA: TGTGCCAGCTCACCTGGAGGACTGCCCTACGAGCAGTACTTC.

V usage is TRBV2 and J usage is TRBJ2-1, with a weak D call TRBD2 (6 bases). This CDR3 spans 13 amino acids. V was cut by 6 bases and J by 3 bases, with 9 bases left in between. Germline V gene sequence: CDR1 SNHLY, CDR2 FYNNEI. CDR3 DNA: TGTGCCAGCAGCCTAGCGCTCTACAATGAGCAGTTCTTC. This sequence encodes CASSLALYNEQFF.

Only one count was recorded for this clone. V usage is TRBV29-1 and J usage is TRBJ1-3, with TRBD1 as a possible D gene (5 bases). V was shortened by 4 bases and J by 4 bases, with 11 bases between the two germline ends. The CDR3 covers 13 residues. Germline lookup yields CDR1 SQVTM and CDR2 ANQGSEA. The CDR3 loop reads CSVGGGEGNTIYF. The CDR3 nucleotides read TGCAGCGTTGGTGGGGGGGAGGGAAACACCATATATTTT.

V and J are TRBV5-1 and TRBJ2-3; D could derive from TRBD1 or TRBD2 (5 bases each). The V end lost 0 bases, the J end lost 1 base, and 9 bases lay between the germline ends. The CDR3 length is 15 residues. Looked up from germline, CDR1 is SGHRS and CDR2 is YFSETQ. CDR3 nucleotides: TGCGCCAGCAGCTTGGGAGGGGCCGGCACAGATACGCAGTATTTT. It is translated as CASSLGGAGTDTQYF.

V is TRBV29-1 and J is TRBJ2-7, with D maybe TRBD2 (6 bases). V was pared by 5 bases and J by 4 bases, with 15 bases between. The CDR3 spans 13 residues. Germline loops: CDR1 SQVTM, CDR2 ANQGSEA. The CDR3 is CSVSTRILYEQYF. The DNA for the CDR3 is TGCAGCGTTTCGACTAGGATTTTGTACGAGCAGTACTTC.

The V and J genes are TRBV4-1 and TRBJ2-1; 9 nucleotides agree with TRBD2. V was pared by 1 base and J by 4 bases, with 5 bases of the junction left unmatched. The CDR3 is 16 residues long. Germline assignment: CDR1 MGHRA and CDR2 YSYEKL. CDR3 nucleotides: TGCGCCAGCAGCCAAGGTACGAGCGGGGGGTACAATGAGCAGTTCTTC. Translated: CASSQGTSGGYNEQFF.

This chain joins TRBV29-1 and TRBJ2-7, with D possibly matching TRBD2 (6 bases). Trimming removed 3 bases at V and 4 bases at J, with 7 bases between. The CDR3 contains 11 residues. Germline V gene data show CDR1 as SQVTM and CDR2 as ANQGSEA. Here the CDR3 DNA reads TGCAGCGTTGAGGGGGGTTACGAGCAGTACTTC. This sequence encodes CSVEGGYEQYF.